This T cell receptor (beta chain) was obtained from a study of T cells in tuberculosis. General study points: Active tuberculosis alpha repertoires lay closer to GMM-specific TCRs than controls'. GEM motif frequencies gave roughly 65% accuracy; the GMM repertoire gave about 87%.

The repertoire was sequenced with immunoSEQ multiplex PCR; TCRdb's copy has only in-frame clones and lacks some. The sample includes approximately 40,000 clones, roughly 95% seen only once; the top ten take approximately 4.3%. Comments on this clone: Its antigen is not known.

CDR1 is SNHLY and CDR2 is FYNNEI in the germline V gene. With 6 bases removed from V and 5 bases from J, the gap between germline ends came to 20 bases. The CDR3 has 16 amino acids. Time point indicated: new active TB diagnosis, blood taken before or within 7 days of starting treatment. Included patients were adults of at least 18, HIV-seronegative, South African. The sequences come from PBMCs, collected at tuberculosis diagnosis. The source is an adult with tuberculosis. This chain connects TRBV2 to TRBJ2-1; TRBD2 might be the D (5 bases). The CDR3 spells CASRNLRPGENNEQFF. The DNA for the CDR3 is TGTGCCAGCAGGAACCTCCGTCCCGGGGAGAACAATGAGCAGTTCTTC.